The 11 T cell receptor beta chains below were found in one sample sequenced in a study of T cells expressing NK-cell markers. TCRdb re-called the 5' RACE reads, yielding one record per CDR3 amino acid sequence without DNA. Reported are approximately 420,000 distinct CDR3 sequences; the ten largest clones contain around a tenth. The sequenced sample was blood T cells: a sorted CD56 or NKG2C T cell subset, CD4+ or CD8+ T cells, or bulk PBMC T cells (not recorded which). These receptors were collected from a woman in her fifties or sixties in good health.

This chain links TRBV9 with TRBJ2-1; the TCRdb D gene call, TRBD2, has no DNA to confirm it. Germline values: CDR1 SGDLS, CDR2 YYNGEE. The length of the CDR3 is 15 residues. CDR3 residues: CASSVVGQANNEQFF.

The chain couples TRBV9 to TRBJ1-4; TCRdb reports TRBD1, a call that lacks DNA to check it against. CDR3 length: 15 residues. Germline values: CDR1 SGDLS, CDR2 YYNGEE. CDR3 amino acids: CASSVGRDTLEKLFF.

The chain carries TRBV7-8 and TRBJ2-2; TCRdb picks TRBD1, but there is no DNA to check that call. Germline CDR1 and CDR2: SGHVS and FQNEAQ. This CDR3 is 15 amino acids long. CDR3 amino acids: CASTRQGAKNGELFF.

The genes are TRBV5-1 and TRBJ2-7; the TCRdb D gene call, TRBD1, has no DNA to confirm it. There are 13 residues in the CDR3. Germline CDR1 reads SGHRS; CDR2 reads YFSETQ. The CDR3 loop is CASSETGMYEQYF.

The chain is built from TRBV27 and TRBJ2-5; TCRdb outputs TRBD1, but without DNA this stays unchecked. The germline gives CDR1 MNHEY, CDR2 SMNVEV (reference sequence). The CDR3 contains 14 residues. CDR3 sequence: CACGTGGYQETQYF.

The rearrangement links TRBV7-9 to TRBJ2-1; TCRdb returns TRBD2, unconfirmable since there is no DNA. Per the germline V gene, CDR1 is SEHNR and CDR2 is FQNEAQ (reference sequence). The CDR3 is 16 amino acids. CDR3 residues: CAGSSGRMSSYNEQFF.

The chain recombines TRBV12-3 or TRBV12-4 with TRBJ2-7; TCRdb's D call of TRBD2 is untestable without DNA. The CDR3 has 14 residues. The CDR3 here is CASSPTGLLSEQYF.

The rearrangement uses TRBV3-1 and TRBJ2-7. The CDR3 totals 14 residues. The V gene's germline CDR1 is LGHDT and CDR2 YNNKEL (reference sequence). The CDR3 loop is CASSQDLVRNEQYF.

V gene TRBV12-5 combines with J gene TRBJ2-1; with no DNA, the TCRdb D assignment of TRBD1 cannot be verified. The CDR3 totals 15 residues. Germline V CDR1 and CDR2: LGHNT, FRNRAP. This CDR3 is CASGRDRRAYNEQFF. The full variable domain, rest sourced from reference TRBV12-5 and TRBJ2-1, is DARVTQTPRHKVTEMGQEVTMRCQPILGHNTVFWYRQTMMQGLELLAYFRNRAPLDDSGMPKDRFSAEMPDATLATLKIQPSEPRDSAVYFCASGRDRRAYNEQFFGPGTRLTVL.

The chain joins TRBV6-1 to TRBJ1-2. CDR1 and CDR2 from the germline V gene are MNHNS and SASEGT. CDR3 size: 14 residues. CDR3 sequence: CASSVAGLNYGYTF.

The chain carries TRBV6-1 and TRBJ1-2; the D call of TRBD1 rests on TCRdb alone, since no DNA is present to check it. The CDR3 is made up of 13 amino acids. Germline CDR1 and CDR2: MNHNS and SASEGT. CDR3 sequence reads: CASTRDRDYGYTF.